A single sample gave rise to the 22 T cell receptor beta chains below, sequenced in a study of blood T cell repertoires in COVID-19. The assay was immunoSEQ multiplex PCR, and TCRdb's table has in-frame clones only and misses some. The sample records about 230,000 clones, more than 80% being singletons. The sequenced material came from PBMCs or T cells enriched from blood (not recorded which). All receptors derive from a man aged 55 to 70 who had recovered from COVID-19.

This clone has only one observation. This chain connects TRBV11-3 to TRBJ2-7; D call uncertain. In germline, CDR1 is SGHNT, CDR2 YENEEA. Trimming left V 1 base short and J 2 bases short, with 9 bases between. The CDR3 length is 14 residues. CDR3 in amino acids: CASSLGVHTYEQYF. In nucleotides, the CDR3 is TGTGCCAGCAGCTTAGGAGTCCATACCTACGAGCAGTACTTC.

The V gene is TRBV24-1, the J gene TRBJ2-3, with a weak D call TRBD2 (6 bases). The germline CDR1 and CDR2 sequences are KGHDR and SFDVKD. This CDR3 is built from 16 residues. The ends were cut back, 1 base at V and 0 bases at J, with 10 bases in the middle. CDR3 residues: CATSDFGGASTDTQYF. CDR3 DNA: TGTGCCACCAGTGATTTCGGGGGTGCTAGCACAGATACGCAGTATTTT.

The V call is TRBV11-2, the J call TRBJ1-1; D unresolved. Per the germline V gene, CDR1 is SGHAT and CDR2 is FQNNGV. Trimming removed 4 bases at V and 6 bases at J, with 6 bases between. CDR3 size: 11 residues. CDR3 residues: CASSYGAEAFF. The CDR3 bases are TGTGCCAGCAGCTACGGGGCTGAAGCTTTCTTT.

The genes are TRBV30 and TRBJ1-1, with D uncertain. Germline V gives CDR1 GTSNPN, CDR2 SVGIG (reference sequence). This CDR3 contains 13 residues. Trimming removed 0 bases at V and 1 base at J, with 6 bases between. This CDR3 is CAWSVSRNTEAFF. The CDR3 DNA sequence: TGTGCCTGGAGTGTTTCGAGGAACACTGAAGCTTTCTTT.

This chain joins TRBV27 and TRBJ2-5; 9 bases line up with TRBD1. Losses at the gene ends were 4 bases for V and 1 base for J; bases not matched to a gene: 4. The CDR3 length is 15 residues. Germline values: CDR1 MNHEY, CDR2 SMNVEV (reference sequence). The CDR3 region is CASSSRQGVQETQYF. DNA for the CDR3: TGTGCCAGCAGTTCGAGACAGGGGGTCCAAGAGACCCAGTACTTC.

The rearrangement joins TRBV7-3 to TRBJ1-2; TRBD1 might be the D (5 bases). This CDR3 spans 14 amino acids. Germline V gives CDR1 SGHTA, CDR2 FQGTGA. With 2 bases removed from V and 6 bases from J, the gap between germline ends came to 13 bases. The DNA of the CDR3 is TGTGCCAGCAGCTTAGCAGGGAGGAATAATGGCTACACCTTC. As protein: CASSLAGRNNGYTF.

This chain joins TRBV27 and TRBJ2-7; 8 bases line up with TRBD1. This CDR3 is built from 15 residues. Germline values: CDR1 MNHEY, CDR2 SMNVEV (reference sequence). Losses at the gene ends were 5 bases for V and 3 bases for J; bases not matched to a gene: 9. The CDR3 loop is CASSIGTGLVYEQYF. Written as DNA, the CDR3 is TGTGCCAGCAGTATTGGGACAGGTCTTGTCTACGAGCAGTACTTC.

The rearrangement uses TRBV19 and TRBJ1-4; a weak D match, TRBD1 (6 bases). Looked up from germline, CDR1 is LNHDA and CDR2 is SQIVND (reference sequence). CDR3 length equals 13 residues. Trimming stripped 7 bases from V and 7 bases from J, with 13 bases between. CDR3 in DNA: TGTGCCAGTACGGGACAAGTTTCTGAAAAACTGTTTTTT. Its protein is CASTGQVSEKLFF.

As regards this clone: A junction boundary mismatches the germline segment, possibly from a read error. The rearrangement links TRBV18 to TRBJ1-4; 9 bases line up with TRBD1. CDR3 size: 15 residues. The germline V gene has CDR1 KGHSH and CDR2 LQKENI. In DNA, the CDR3 is TGTGCCAGCTCCCCACCGGGACAGGGTAATGAAAAACTGTTTTTT. This gives the protein CASSPPGQGNEKLFF.

This clone was observed once. The J gene is TRBJ1-2, the V gene TRBV2, with D possibly TRBD1 on 5 matching bases. V was cut by 7 bases and J by 2 bases, with 11 bases left in between. The CDR3 loop spans 13 amino acids. In germline, CDR1 is SNHLY, CDR2 FYNNEI. The CDR3 sequence: CASISDRNYGYTF. The DNA of the CDR3 is TGTGCCAGCATCTCTGACAGAAACTATGGCTACACCTTC.

This clone was seen just once. J is TRBJ2-5 and V is TRBV3-1 (or the pseudogene TRBV3-2); 11 bases align to TRBD2. V was pared by 0 bases and J by 5 bases, with 8 bases of the junction left unmatched. This CDR3 contains 17 residues. In germline, CDR1 is LGHDT, CDR2 YNNKEL (reference sequence). The CDR3 protein is CASSQDLSSGGVETQYF. The CDR3 DNA is TGTGCCAGCAGCCAAGATTTAAGTAGCGGGGGGGTTGAGACCCAGTACTTC.

V is TRBV7-2 and J is TRBJ1-2; 9 bases are shared with TRBD1. J lost 4 bases, V lost 0 bases, and 6 bases had no gene match. Germline values: CDR1 SGHTA, CDR2 FQGNSA. The length of the CDR3 is 16 residues. In DNA, the CDR3 is TGTGCCAGCAGCTTAGCCCCGGGACAGGGACCCTATGGCTACACCTTC. It is translated as CASSLAPGQGPYGYTF.

In its sample, this clone was seen a few times. Other nucleotide sequences in the sample specify the same CDR3. The rearrangement joins TRBV19 to TRBJ1-1, with D possibly matching TRBD1 (5 bases). V was shortened by 5 bases and J by 4 bases, with 11 bases between the two germline ends. Looked up from germline, CDR1 is LNHDA and CDR2 is SQIVND (reference sequence). This CDR3 region has 13 residues. CDR3 protein: CASSRRGITEAFF. In nucleotides, the CDR3 is TGTGCCAGTAGTCGGAGGGGAATCACTGAAGCTTTCTTT.

The chain joins TRBV6-2 or TRBV6-3 to TRBJ2-3; a weak D match, TRBD2 (5 bases). The CDR3 is 15 residues long. Looked up from germline, CDR1 is MNHEY and CDR2 is SVGEGT. Trimming left V 10 bases short and J 3 bases short, with 20 bases between. The CDR3 DNA is TGTGCCACCAACCCCGTCAATTCGGGGACAGATACGCAGTATTTT. Translated, it gives CATNPVNSGTDTQYF.

The chain recombines TRBV11-1 with TRBJ1-1; D remains unclear. CDR3 length equals 14 residues. The V end was cut by 1 base, the J end by 3 bases, with 9 bases between. Germline lookup yields CDR1 SGHAT and CDR2 FQDESV (reference sequence). CDR3 loop: CASSLVWGDTEAFF. CDR3 coding DNA: TGTGCCAGCAGCTTAGTGTGGGGAGACACTGAAGCTTTCTTT.

The chain employs TRBV24-1 and TRBJ1-5; 8 nucleotides agree with TRBD1. The V and J ends lost 5 bases and 6 bases, in that order; junction bases with no gene match: 2. There are 13 residues in the CDR3. CDR1 and CDR2 from the germline V gene are KGHDR and SFDVKD. The CDR3 region is CATSATGGQPQHF. CDR3 DNA sequence: TGTGCCACCAGTGCCACAGGGGGTCAGCCCCAGCATTTT.

This chain joins TRBV16 and TRBJ1-2; no clear D gene. V dropped 0 bases and J dropped 4 bases, with 15 bases sitting between them. The CDR3 has 16 amino acids. Germline lookup yields CDR1 KGHSY and CDR2 FQNENV. CDR3 DNA sequence: TGTGCCAGCAGCCAATCACTCACCTCCGCTACCTATGGCTACACCTTC. Amino acid sequence: CASSQSLTSATYGYTF.

V and J are TRBV5-1 and TRBJ2-5; TRBD1 agrees at 7 bases. This CDR3 region has 13 residues. CDR1 and CDR2 (germline): SGHRS, YFSETQ. The trim removed 4 bases at V and 1 base at J, leaving 1 base unmatched. The CDR3 nucleotides are TGCGCCAGCAGCCGGGACAGCCAAGAGACCCAGTACTTC. Translation gives CASSRDSQETQYF.

Only one count was recorded for this clone. The chain carries TRBV9 and TRBJ2-2, with D maybe TRBD1 (6 bases). Germline CDR1 SGDLS, CDR2 YYNGEE. V was trimmed by 5 bases and J by 4 bases, leaving 9 bases between them. The CDR3 sequence is 13 residues long. The CDR3 loop is CASRQGLTGELFF. DNA of the CDR3: TGTGCCAGCAGACAGGGTCTCACCGGGGAGCTGTTTTTT.

The genes are TRBV5-6 and TRBJ1-5, with 7 positions matching TRBD1. Germline V gene sequence: CDR1 SGHDT, CDR2 YYEEEE. The CDR3 is made up of 16 amino acids. Germline trimming cut 0 bases from V and 0 bases from J; bases unmatched to any gene: 3. The CDR3 loop is CASSLGGQTSNQPQHF. The CDR3 DNA is TGTGCCAGCAGCTTGGGGGGACAGACTAGCAATCAGCCCCAGCATTTT.

Turning to this clone: One end of the junction is discordant with germline, which a read error may explain. The V call is TRBV7-7, the J call TRBJ2-2, with TRBD2 identical over 10 bases. This CDR3 region has 15 residues. Germline CDR1 reads SSHAT; CDR2 reads FNYEAQ (reference sequence). CDR3 in DNA: TGTGCTAGCAGTCCCGGGGGACTAGCGACCGGGGAGCTGTTTTTT. The encoded protein is CASSPGGLATGELFF.

J is TRBJ2-3 and V is TRBV5-1; TRBD2 matches 8 bases. Trimming cost V 4 bases and J 0 bases; bases outside gene matches: 7. The germline CDR1 and CDR2 sequences are SGHRS and YFSETQ. The CDR3 extends over 16 amino acids. In DNA, the CDR3 is TGCGCCAGCAGCCGGGAGGGGGGCCTGAGCACAGATACGCAGTATTTT. This codes for CASSREGGLSTDTQYF.